This entry lists 16 T cell receptor beta chains sequenced from one sample in a study of shared clonotypes between healthy human individuals. Sequenced by immunoSEQ multiplex PCR; TCRdb stores in-frame clones only, minus some. The table shows about 680,000 clones, with under 80% occurring only once. Specimen: memory CD4+ T cells sorted from blood. The subset is: CD45RA-negative fraction. These receptors originate from a woman aged 25-40 years in good health.

With respect to this clone: The same CDR3 also results from other DNA sequences found in this sample. The V and J genes are TRBV27 and TRBJ1-5; TRBD1 is a possible D gene (6 bases). Trimming left V 3 bases short and J 0 bases short, with 6 bases between. The CDR3 covers 14 residues. CDR1 MNHEY and CDR2 SMNVEV come from the germline V gene (reference sequence). CDR3 DNA sequence: TGTGCCAGCAGTTTCAGGGGTAGCAATCAGCCCCAGCATTTT. Translating gives CASSFRGSNQPQHF.

The sample holds one count of this clone. In the same sample, other DNA sequences code for this CDR3. This chain joins TRBV25-1 and TRBJ1-4; 10 nucleotides line up with TRBD1. The germline V gene encodes CDR1 MGHDK and CDR2 SYGVNS. V was clipped by 3 bases and J by 2 bases; unmatched bases: 6. The CDR3 length is 17 residues. CDR3 region: CASSDRGQGLTNEKLFF. CDR3 bases: TGTGCCAGCAGTGACCGGGGACAGGGGCTGACTAATGAAAAACTGTTTTTT.

The J gene is TRBJ1-1, the V gene TRBV27; no clear D. V lost 4 bases and J lost 0, with 12 bases in between. The CDR3 has 15 residues. From germline, CDR1 is MNHEY and CDR2 SMNVEV (reference sequence). CDR3 bases: TGTGCCAGCAGTTGGGGTCGGCAGTTGAACACTGAAGCTTTCTTT. This codes for CASSWGRQLNTEAFF.

This clone was recorded a few times. This sequence may be a read error, since a much larger clone differs from it by one base. The V and J genes are TRBV2 and TRBJ2-7; D is ambiguous. This CDR3 is built from 11 residues. Trimming removed 6 bases from V and 3 bases from J, with 6 bases in between. CDR1 SNHLY and CDR2 FYNNEI come from the germline V gene. The CDR3: CASSPLYEQYF. The CDR3 nucleotides read TGTGCCAGCAGCCCCCTCTACGAGCAGTACTTC.

J is TRBJ2-5 and V is TRBV29-1, with TRBD1 identical over 10 bases. Germline CDR1 SQVTM, CDR2 ANQGSEA. The ends lost 5 bases at V and 1 base at J; junction bases unmatched: 4. CDR3 length: 14 residues. CDR3 amino acids: CSVFGTGVQETQYF. CDR3 bases: TGCAGCGTTTTTGGGACAGGGGTCCAAGAGACCCAGTACTTC.

This clone appeared once. The rearrangement links TRBV6-1 to TRBJ2-7; maybe TRBD1 (5 bases). Germline lookup yields CDR1 MNHNS and CDR2 SASEGT. The CDR3 has 14 residues. V lost 7 bases and J lost 3, with 16 bases in between. The CDR3 here is CASKARQGDYEQYF. The CDR3, as DNA: TGTGCCAGCAAAGCTAGGCAGGGTGACTACGAGCAGTACTTC.

This chain links TRBV19 with TRBJ2-7, with D maybe TRBD2 (6 bases). CDR3 size: 14 residues. Trimming stripped 5 bases from V and 4 bases from J, with 15 bases between. Germline V gene lookup returns CDR1 LNHDA and CDR2 SQIVND (reference sequence). This CDR3 is CASSVPGSSYEQYF. The CDR3 DNA reads as TGTGCCAGTAGTGTTCCCGGGAGTAGTTACGAGCAGTACTTC. The whole variable domain, remainder taken from reference TRBV19 and TRBJ2-7, is DGGITQSPKYLFRKEGQNVTLSCEQNLNHDAMYWYRQDPGQGLRLIYYSQIVNDFQKGDIAEGYSVSREKKESFPLTVTSAQKNPTAFYLCASSVPGSSYEQYFGPGTRLTVT.

Written as DNA, the CDR3 is TGTGCCAGCAGCCAAGAGGGCGGGAGCACTGGGGCCAACGTCCTGACTTTC. This codes for CASSQEGGSTGANVLTF. The genes are TRBV4-2 and TRBJ2-6; 7 positions match TRBD2. CDR3 length: 17 residues. V was pared by 0 bases and J by 2 bases, with 4 bases of the junction left unmatched. The germline V gene has CDR1 LGHNA and CDR2 YNFKEQ.

The J gene is TRBJ2-7, the V gene TRBV5-4, with 13 bases fitting TRBD2. Germline lookup yields CDR1 SGHNT and CDR2 YYREEE (reference sequence). The CDR3 is made up of 16 amino acids. Trimming at V came to 3 bases and at J to 6 bases, leaving 9 bases not matched to a gene. CDR3 coding DNA: TGTGCCAGCAGCTGGGGCGGGACTAGCGGGATGGGCGAGCAGTACTTC. Protein sequence: CASSWGGTSGMGEQYF.

This rearrangement joins TRBV10-2 to TRBJ1-5; possible D gene TRBD1, 5 bases. This CDR3 contains 14 residues. In germline, CDR1 is WSHSY, CDR2 SAAADI. Trimming left V 0 bases short and J 5 bases short, with 8 bases between. The CDR3 region is CASSESMGDQPQHF. The CDR3 nucleotides are TGCGCCAGCAGTGAGTCGATGGGGGATCAGCCCCAGCATTTT.

The rearrangement links TRBV7-6 to TRBJ1-4; D remains unclear. This CDR3 comprises 15 residues. V was pared by 2 bases and J by 5 bases, with 12 bases between. The germline V gene has CDR1 SGHVS and CDR2 FNYEAQ. In DNA form, the CDR3 reads TGTGCCAGCAGCTTACATAGGAGTGTGAATGAAAAACTGTTTTTT. Its translation is CASSLHRSVNEKLFF.

This clone was found many times. The chain carries TRBV15 and TRBJ2-2; 8 bases fit TRBD1. The V gene end was trimmed by 0 bases and the J gene end by 2 bases; junction bases not matched to a gene: 5. The V gene's germline CDR1 is LNHNV and CDR2 YYDKDF (reference sequence). There are 17 residues in the CDR3. CDR3 amino acids: CATSRDRTGGNTGELFF. Here the CDR3 DNA reads TGTGCCACCAGCAGAGATAGAACAGGGGGAAACACCGGGGAGCTGTTTTTT.

This chain joins TRBV2 and TRBJ2-2; TRBD1 aligns across 12 bases. With 6 bases clipped from V and 0 bases from J, the junction kept 8 bases outside the gene matches. CDR1 and CDR2 (germline): SNHLY, FYNNEI. CDR3 length equals 18 residues. CDR3 loop: CASRWDRGPGANTGELFF. DNA of the CDR3: TGTGCCAGCAGGTGGGACAGGGGGCCTGGTGCGAACACCGGGGAGCTGTTTTTT.

This clone was observed a single time. Other DNA sequences within the sample encode an identical CDR3. The V call is TRBV7-6, the J call TRBJ1-1; possible D gene TRBD1, 5 bases. Trimming shortened V by 5 bases and J by 1 base, and 5 bases separated the two germline ends. The CDR3 totals 12 residues. CDR1 and CDR2 (germline): SGHVS, FNYEAQ. In DNA, the CDR3 is TGTGCCAGCAGCCAGGGGAACACTGAAGCTTTCTTT. It encodes CASSQGNTEAFF.

This rearrangement joins TRBV5-1 to TRBJ1-2; 7 bases agree with TRBD1. There are 15 residues in the CDR3. Germline assignment: CDR1 SGHRS and CDR2 YFSETQ. V dropped 0 bases and J dropped 7; count of bases not matched to a gene: 9. The CDR3 coding sequence is TGCGCCAGCAGCTTGGCCTGGGGGGACAGATCTGGCTACACCTTC. Protein sequence: CASSLAWGDRSGYTF.

The chain carries TRBV21-1 and TRBJ2-7; the table's D gene call, TRBD1, was not cross checked with the DNA. TRBV21-1 is noted as a pseudogene. The CDR3 loop spans 14 amino acids. CDR3 region: CASSKLAVQYEQYF. CDR3 DNA: TGTGCCAGCAGCAAACTTGCAGTTCAGTACGAGCAGTACTTC.